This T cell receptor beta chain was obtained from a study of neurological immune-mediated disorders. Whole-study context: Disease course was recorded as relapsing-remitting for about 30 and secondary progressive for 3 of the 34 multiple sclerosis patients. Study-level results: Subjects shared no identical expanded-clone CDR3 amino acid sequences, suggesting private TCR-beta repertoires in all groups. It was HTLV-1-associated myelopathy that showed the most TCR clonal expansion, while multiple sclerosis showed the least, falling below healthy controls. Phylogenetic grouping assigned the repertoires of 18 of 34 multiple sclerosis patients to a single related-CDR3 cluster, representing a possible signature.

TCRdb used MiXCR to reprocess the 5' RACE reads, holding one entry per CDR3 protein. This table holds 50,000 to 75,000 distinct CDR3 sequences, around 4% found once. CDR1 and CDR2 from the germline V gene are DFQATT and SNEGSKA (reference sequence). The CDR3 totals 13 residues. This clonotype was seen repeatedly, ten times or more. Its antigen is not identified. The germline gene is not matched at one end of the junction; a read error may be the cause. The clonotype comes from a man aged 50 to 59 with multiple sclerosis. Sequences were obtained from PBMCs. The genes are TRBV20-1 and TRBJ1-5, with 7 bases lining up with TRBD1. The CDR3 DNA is TGCAGTGCCCAAGAAACAGGGGTTCAGCCCCAGAATTTT. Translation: CSAQETGVQPQNF.